These 32 T cell receptor beta chains originate from one sample sequenced in a study of OX40 agonist ivuxolimab in advanced cancers. The library was prepared using the immunoSEQ multiplex PCR assay. As stored in TCRdb, this immuneACCESS dataset retains in-frame rearrangements with V and J assigned. A fraction of the clones does not appear; measured against another copy, unresolved V genes explain less than half of the discrepancy, and the remainder lacks a known reason. For this sample the table gives about 64,000 clones, of which about 88% were detected only once. The biggest ten clones account for 2.5% to 3.5% of the sample. This material consisted of CD4+ or CD8+ T cells sorted from blood, taken in a trial of the OX40 agonist ivuxolimab. The source is an adult with an advanced solid tumor such as melanoma, head and neck, liver or kidney cancer.

Here the CDR3 DNA reads TGCGCCAGCAGCTCGGGACTGGGGGCCTACAATGAGCAGTTCTTC. It yields the protein CASSSGLGAYNEQFF. The chain recombines TRBV5-1 with TRBJ2-1; D perhaps matches TRBD2 (6 bases). CDR1 SGHRS and CDR2 YFSETQ come from the germline V gene. V was trimmed by 3 bases and J by 2 bases, leaving 12 bases between them. This CDR3 contains 15 residues.

The chain couples TRBV4-1 to TRBJ2-5; D is undetermined. Germline assignment: CDR1 MGHRA and CDR2 YSYEKL. The CDR3 extends over 13 amino acids. V lost 2 bases and J lost 3, with 7 bases in between. The chain's CDR3 is CASSQIRKETQYF. CDR3 DNA: TGCGCCAGCAGCCAAATACGTAAAGAGACCCAGTACTTC.

The V call is TRBV18, the J call TRBJ2-6, with D perhaps TRBD2 (6 bases). Germline V gene sequence: CDR1 KGHSH, CDR2 LQKENI. V lost 2 bases and J 0 bases, leaving 11 bases between the germline ends. CDR3 size: 17 residues. As DNA, the CDR3 is TGTGCCAGCTCACCAAGGGCGGAGGGCTCTGGGGCCAACGTCCTGACTTTC. Its translation: CASSPRAEGSGANVLTF.

The chain carries TRBV5-1 and TRBJ2-5, with D possibly being TRBD1 (5 bases). Trimming took off 4 bases at V and 5 bases at J, with 18 bases between the two ends. CDR1 SGHRS and CDR2 YFSETQ come from the germline V gene. The CDR3 has 15 residues. CDR3 nucleotides: TGCGCCAGCAGCAGGGCAGGGTATGAAGGGGAGACCCAGTACTTC. It is translated as CASSRAGYEGETQYF. The variable domain in full, completed from reference TRBV5-1 and TRBJ2-5, reads KAGVTQTPRYLIKTRGQQVTLSCSPISGHRSVSWYQQTPGQGLQFLFEYFSETQRNKGNFPGRFSGRQFSNSRSEMNVSTLELGDSALYLCASSRAGYEGETQYFGPGTRLLVL.

This chain uses TRBV18 with TRBJ1-3; 8 nucleotides align to TRBD1. Germline V gene data show CDR1 as KGHSH and CDR2 as LQKENI. The CDR3 is 14 amino acids. Losses at the gene ends were 10 bases for V and 2 bases for J; bases not matched to a gene: 7. The CDR3 sequence: CATIEQGAGNTIYF. The CDR3 region has the DNA TGTGCCACCATCGAACAGGGGGCTGGAAACACCATATATTTT.

The chain has TRBV2 and TRBJ2-2, with a weak D call TRBD2 (6 bases). The CDR3 covers 14 residues. Germline CDR1 SNHLY, CDR2 FYNNEI. Between the trimmed V and J ends, which lost 6 bases and 7 bases, there was a span of 15 bases. CDR3 amino acids: CASSRLGRSGELFF. The CDR3 DNA reads TGTGCCAGCAGCCGACTAGGGAGAAGCGGGGAGCTGTTTTTT.

This clone was observed once. This chain connects TRBV5-1 to TRBJ1-1, with a weak D call TRBD1 (5 bases). Trimming left V 7 bases short and J 3 bases short, with 19 bases between. Germline-derived CDR1 and CDR2 are SGHRS and YFSETQ. The CDR3 consists of 15 residues. The CDR3 DNA reads TGCGCCAGCCGGTCGACAGTGATCAGTGACACTGAAGCTTTCTTT. Amino acids: CASRSTVISDTEAFF. The entire variable domain, with the rest obtained from reference TRBV5-1 and TRBJ1-1, is as follows: KAGVTQTPRYLIKTRGQQVTLSCSPISGHRSVSWYQQTPGQGLQFLFEYFSETQRNKGNFPGRFSGRQFSNSRSEMNVSTLELGDSALYLCASRSTVISDTEAFFGQGTRLTVV.

This rearrangement joins TRBV5-4 to TRBJ1-6, with 7 bases matching TRBD1. From germline, CDR1 is SGHNT and CDR2 YYREEE (reference sequence). The junction had 9 bases not matched to a gene; V was cut back by 4 bases and J by 5 bases. This CDR3 is 16 amino acids long. CDR3 region: CASSRNHRGNNSPLHF. The CDR3 DNA is TGTGCCAGCAGCCGAAACCACAGGGGAAATAATTCACCCCTCCACTTT.

This clone is a singleton in its sample. The chain uses TRBV27 and TRBJ2-3, with 11 bases identical to TRBD2. Germline V gene lookup returns CDR1 MNHEY and CDR2 SMNVEV (reference sequence). V lost 6 bases, J lost 1 base, and 9 bases stayed unmatched. CDR3 length equals 17 residues. The CDR3 coding sequence is TGTGCCAGCAGAGTTAGCGGGAGGGCCGAGGGCACAGATACGCAGTATTTT. It translates to CASRVSGRAEGTDTQYF.

The table lists this clone with a few counts. V is TRBV7-8 and J is TRBJ2-1; D gene uncertain. V gave up 5 bases and J gave up 5 bases, with 13 bases separating them. CDR3 length equals 14 residues. Germline V lookup: CDR1 SGHVS, CDR2 FQNEAQ. As DNA, the CDR3 is TGTGCCAGCAGCCTAGGGCCTGGAAACAATGAGCAGTTCTTC. Amino acid sequence: CASSLGPGNNEQFF.

The chain recombines TRBV7-8 with TRBJ2-2; D ambiguous. This CDR3 has 17 residues. From germline, CDR1 is SGHVS and CDR2 FQNEAQ. The ends were cut back, 5 bases at V and 0 bases at J, with 16 bases in the middle. Here the CDR3 DNA reads TGTGCCAGCAGCCAGATCCGTTGGGATTCGAACACCGGGGAGCTGTTTTTT. It specifies CASSQIRWDSNTGELFF.

The gene calls are TRBV4-3 and TRBJ1-4; 10 bases are a match to TRBD1. The CDR3 sequence is 15 residues long. J lost 6 bases, V lost 0 bases, and 1 base had no gene match. CDR1 is LGHNA and CDR2 is YSLEER in the germline V gene. Here the CDR3 reads CASSQDGTGDEKLFF. The CDR3 DNA reads TGCGCCAGCAGCCAAGATGGGACAGGGGATGAAAAACTGTTTTTT.

This chain links TRBV9 with TRBJ2-1, with D hard to call. The CDR3 extends over 11 amino acids. V was trimmed by 7 bases and J by 4 bases, leaving 6 bases between them. Germline lookup yields CDR1 SGDLS and CDR2 YYNGEE. CDR3 residues: CASGRYNEQFF. The CDR3 DNA reads TGTGCCAGCGGACGTTACAATGAGCAGTTCTTC.

This clone turned up a few times. The chain employs TRBV28 and TRBJ2-5; D may correspond to TRBD1 or TRBD2 (6 bases each). The V gene lost 6 bases and the J gene lost 7 bases, with 18 bases spanning the gap. This CDR3 spans 14 amino acids. Germline assignment: CDR1 MDHEN and CDR2 SYDVKM. The CDR3 sequence is CASRGPGAVRTQYF. CDR3 coding DNA: TGTGCCAGCAGGGGCCCGGGGGCCGTCAGGACCCAGTACTTC. Complete variable domain (other parts from reference TRBV28 and TRBJ2-5): DVKVTQSSRYLVKRTGEKVFLECVQDMDHENMFWYRQDPGLGLRLIYFSYDVKMKEKGDIPEGYSVSREKKERFSLILESASTNQTSMYLCASRGPGAVRTQYFGPGTRLLVL.

The chain carries TRBV30 and TRBJ2-7; 8 bases agree with TRBD2. Per germline, CDR1 GTSNPN and CDR2 SVGIG (reference sequence). The V and J ends lost 4 bases and 0 bases, in that order; junction bases with no gene match: 14. The CDR3 is 17 amino acids. CDR3 DNA: TGTGCCTGGATTCAGAAACGGGGGGGTCAGAGCTCCTACGAGCAGTACTTC. Protein sequence: CAWIQKRGGQSSYEQYF.

By sample fraction, this clone is medium-sized. The chain has TRBV2 and TRBJ1-3; no clear D gene. Germline V gene sequence: CDR1 SNHLY, CDR2 FYNNEI. This CDR3 has 17 amino acids. V was trimmed by 2 bases and J by 4 bases, leaving 18 bases between them. CDR3 in amino acids: CASSELGGDWRGNTIYF. For the CDR3, the DNA is TGTGCCAGCAGTGAATTAGGTGGAGATTGGAGGGGAAACACCATATATTTT.

The V and J genes are TRBV19 and TRBJ1-2; D possibly corresponds to TRBD1 (6 bases). CDR3 length equals 14 residues. Trimming removed 9 bases at V and 8 bases at J, with 22 bases between. From germline, CDR1 is LNHDA and CDR2 SQIVND (reference sequence). The chain's CDR3 is CASYTPDRSQGYTF. DNA of the CDR3: TGTGCCAGCTATACCCCTGACAGGAGTCAGGGCTACACCTTC.

The gene calls are TRBV30 and TRBJ2-7; TRBD2 aligns across 7 bases. The length of the CDR3 is 13 residues. Germline lookup yields CDR1 GTSNPN and CDR2 SVGIG (reference sequence). Losses at the gene ends were 5 bases for V and 0 bases for J; bases not matched to a gene: 4. Here the CDR3 DNA reads TGTGCCTGGGGGAGGGAGGTCTCCTACGAGCAGTACTTC. This codes for CAWGREVSYEQYF. The full variable domain, in which reference TRBV30 and TRBJ2-7 provide the parts outside the CDR3, is SQTIHQWPATLVQPVGSPLSLECTVEGTSNPNLYWYRQAAGRGLQLLFYSVGIGQISSEVPQNLSASRPQDRQFILSSKKLLLSDSGFYLCAWGREVSYEQYFGPGTRLTVT.

This CDR3 reads CASSLGTGLNQPQHF. The CDR3 nucleotides read TGTGCCAGCAGCTTGGGGACAGGCCTAAATCAGCCCCAGCATTTT. The V gene is TRBV5-6, the J gene TRBJ1-5, with 7 bases identical to TRBD1. This CDR3 has 15 residues. V trimming: 0 bases; J trimming: 4 bases; junction bases outside the gene matches: 4. CDR1 and CDR2 (germline): SGHDT, YYEEEE.

V gene TRBV7-2 combines with J gene TRBJ1-5, with 10 bases identical to TRBD1. Germline values: CDR1 SGHTA, CDR2 FQGNSA. This CDR3 is built from 15 residues. V trimming: 2 bases; J trimming: 6 bases; junction bases outside the gene matches: 4. For the CDR3, the DNA is TGTGCCAGCAGCTTAACGGGACAGGGGACTCAGCCCCAGCATTTT. This translates into CASSLTGQGTQPQHF. Using reference TRBV7-2 and TRBJ1-5 for the parts outside the CDR3, the full variable domain is GAGVSQSPSNKVTEKGKDVELRCDPISGHTALYWYRQSLGQGLEFLIYFQGNSAPDKSGLPSDRFSAERTGGSVSTLTIQRTQQEDSAVYLCASSLTGQGTQPQHFGDGTRLSIL.

CDR3: CASSSHIREGRETQYF. DNA for the CDR3: TGTGCCAGCAGTTCCCACATCAGGGAGGGTAGGGAGACCCAGTACTTC. The V gene is TRBV28, the J gene TRBJ2-5; 7 bases are shared with TRBD2. The CDR3 runs to 16 residues. Trimming at V came to 4 bases and at J to 5 bases, leaving 13 bases not matched to a gene. The germline V gene has CDR1 MDHEN and CDR2 SYDVKM.

The chain has TRBV2 and TRBJ2-2; 8 nucleotides align to TRBD2. The CDR3 runs 16 residues. V lost 4 bases and J lost 0; bases outside the gene matches: 4. CDR1 and CDR2 from the germline V gene are SNHLY and FYNNEI. The CDR3 loop is CASSAETSANTGELFF. Here the CDR3 DNA reads TGTGCCAGCAGTGCCGAGACTAGCGCGAACACCGGGGAGCTGTTTTTT.

This chain uses TRBV19 with TRBJ2-1; no definite D call. Germline CDR1 is LNHDA and CDR2 is SQIVND (reference sequence). V was pared by 5 bases and J by 7 bases, with 15 bases between. This CDR3 spans 14 amino acids. The CDR3 bases are TGTGCCAGTAGTGCCGGCCGAACGCCGAATGAGCAGTTCTTC. Protein sequence: CASSAGRTPNEQFF. The full variable domain, rest sourced from reference TRBV19 and TRBJ2-1, is DGGITQSPKYLFRKEGQNVTLSCEQNLNHDAMYWYRQDPGQGLRLIYYSQIVNDFQKGDIAEGYSVSREKKESFPLTVTSAQKNPTAFYLCASSAGRTPNEQFFGPGTRLTVL.

The chain carries TRBV7-2 and TRBJ2-3; D not certain. Germline V gene sequence: CDR1 SGHTA, CDR2 FQGNSA. The CDR3 totals 14 residues. Between the trimmed V and J ends, which lost 5 bases and 9 bases, there was a span of 18 bases. The CDR3 DNA reads as TGTGCCAGCAGCCCCCCAAGGGCCCTGGTGACGCAGTATTTT. Encoded protein: CASSPPRALVTQYF.

The CDR3 reads CASSLRGTYNSPLHF. The CDR3 DNA reads TGTGCCAGCAGCTTAAGGGGGACCTATAATTCACCCCTCCACTTT. This chain uses TRBV7-2 with TRBJ1-6, with D possibly TRBD1 on 6 matching bases. Germline V gives CDR1 SGHTA, CDR2 FQGNSA. V was pared by 2 bases and J by 2 bases, with 7 bases between. There are 15 residues in the CDR3.

J is TRBJ2-3 and V is TRBV7-2; 8 nucleotides agree with TRBD2. Germline-derived CDR1 and CDR2 are SGHTA and FQGNSA. V lost 5 bases and J lost 4; bases outside the gene matches: 5. The CDR3 loop spans 14 amino acids. The CDR3 is CASSQLAVADTQYF. The CDR3 nucleotides read TGTGCCAGCAGCCAACTAGCGGTGGCAGATACGCAGTATTTT.

The chain links TRBV29-1 to TRBJ2-5; D is undetermined. This CDR3 has 12 amino acids. Looked up from germline, CDR1 is SQVTM and CDR2 is ANQGSEA. The CDR3 sequence is CSLGKNQETQYF. The CDR3 region has the DNA TGCAGTCTGGGGAAGAACCAAGAGACCCAGTACTTC.

In DNA form, the CDR3 reads TGTGCCAGCAGCACAATAACGAGCTCTAGCACAGATACGCAGTATTTT. It yields the protein CASSTITSSSTDTQYF. The rearrangement uses TRBV5-6 and TRBJ2-3; D ambiguous. Trimming took off 4 bases at V and 0 bases at J, with 15 bases between the two ends. Germline loops: CDR1 SGHDT, CDR2 YYEEEE. The CDR3 runs 16 residues.

This chain uses TRBV5-1 with TRBJ2-1; TRBD2 is a possible D gene (5 bases). V lost 4 bases and J lost 12, with 14 bases in between. The CDR3 length is 12 residues. CDR1 is SGHRS, CDR2 YFSETQ, per germline. The CDR3 nucleotides are TGCGCCAGCAGCCTGGACTTAGGTGGGCAGTTCTTC. Translated, it gives CASSLDLGGQFF.

This clone was observed once. J is TRBJ2-1 and V is TRBV2, with D possibly being TRBD1 or TRBD2 (7 bases each). There are 15 residues in the CDR3. Trimming took off 7 bases at V and 4 bases at J, with 17 bases between the two ends. Germline V CDR1 and CDR2: SNHLY, FYNNEI. In DNA, the CDR3 is TGTGCCAGCAAGGAGACCAGGGGGGGGTACAATGAGCAGTTCTTC. Amino acids: CASKETRGGYNEQFF.

The rearrangement joins TRBV6-5 to TRBJ2-3; either TRBD1 or TRBD2 may supply D (6 bases each). V was pared by 2 bases and J by 5 bases, with 11 bases between. Germline V CDR1 and CDR2: MNHEY, SVGAGI. The CDR3 extends over 14 amino acids. As DNA, the CDR3 is TGTGCCAGCAGTTACCGGGGGCAAGGAGATACGCAGTATTTT. It is translated as CASSYRGQGDTQYF.

The chain joins TRBV7-3 to TRBJ1-1; no firm D call. CDR1 is SGHTA, CDR2 FQGTGA, per germline. Trimming took off 5 bases at V and 1 base at J, with 8 bases between the two ends. There are 13 residues in the CDR3. CDR3 sequence: CASSVGQNTEAFF. The CDR3 DNA is TGTGCCAGCAGCGTGGGCCAGAACACTGAAGCTTTCTTT. The entire variable domain, with the rest obtained from reference TRBV7-3 and TRBJ1-1, is as follows: GAGVSQTPSNKVTEKGKYVELRCDPISGHTALYWYRQSLGQGPEFLIYFQGTGAADDSGLPNDRFFAVRPEGSVSTLKIQRTERGDSAVYLCASSVGQNTEAFFGQGTRLTVV.